A selection of T cell receptor beta chains follows, all from one sample in a study of CD8 T cells in Susac syndrome. TCRdb re-derived calls from the immunoSEQ multiplex PCR reads in MiXCR, one entry per CDR3 protein. The table has 170,000 or so distinct CDR3 sequences, approximately 93% seen once. Sequencing was done on a sample of CD4+ T cells from PBMCs. The receptors originated from a human donor with multiple sclerosis. Each CDR3 is given with its conserved first and last residue. A D gene is named only where the DNA matches it firmly. Expanded clones get a size class; other rows say once, few or many, or leave the size out.

cdr3_aa	cdr3_nt	v_call	clone_size	d_call	j_call
CASRGTNYGYTF	TGCGCCAGCAGGGGCACCAACTATGGCTACACCTTC	TRBV5-1	once	.	TRBJ1-2
CASSEGQVWEQFF	TGTGCCAGCAGTGAAGGTCAGGTTTGGGAGCAGTTCTTC	TRBV2	.	.	TRBJ2-1
CASSILWNTEAFF	TGTGCCAGTAGTATCCTTTGGAACACTGAAGCTTTCTTT	TRBV19	once	.	TRBJ1-1
CSATDGLAGPREQYF	TGCAGTGCTACTGATGGACTAGCGGGGCCAAGGGAGCAGTACTTC	TRBV20-1	once	TRBD2	TRBJ2-7
CSAERQGTTSGRASYNEQFF	TGCAGCGCCGAAAGGCAGGGGACGACTAGCGGGAGGGCCTCCTACAATGAGCAGTTCTTC	TRBV29-1	once	TRBD2	TRBJ2-1
CASSVLAASYEQYF	TGTGCCAGCAGTGTATTAGCGGCCTCCTACGAGCAGTACTTC	TRBV6-2/TRBV6-3	.	.	TRBJ2-7
CASSTHRGLADTQYF	TGCGCCAGCAGCACCCACAGGGGGCTCGCAGATACGCAGTATTTT	TRBV4-3	.	TRBD1	TRBJ2-3
CASTPQGGGRAQYF	TGTGCCAGCACACCCCAAGGGGGCGGGAGAGCCCAGTACTTC	TRBV9	.	.	TRBJ2-5
CASGTGNYGYTF	TGTGCTAGTGGTACAGGGAACTATGGCTACACCTTC	TRBV12-5	few	.	TRBJ1-2
CSARDWVGTGVSPLHF	TGCAGTGCTAGAGATTGGGTGGGGACAGGAGTTTCACCCCTCCACTTT	TRBV20-1	.	TRBD1	TRBJ1-6
CSARVLAADTQYF	TGCAGTGCTAGAGTGCTAGCCGCAGATACGCAGTATTTT	TRBV20-1	.	.	TRBJ2-3
CSARPDTQYF	TGCAGTGCTAGGCCGGATACGCAGTATTTT	TRBV20-1	.	.	TRBJ2-3
CATSSAPRAFTTGQETQYF	TGTGCCACCAGCTCCGCGCCTCGGGCTTTTACGACAGGGCAAGAGACCCAGTACTTC	TRBV15	.	TRBD1	TRBJ2-5
CASGGDSNQPQHF	TGTGCCAGCGGAGGGGACAGCAATCAGCCCCAGCATTTT	TRBV6-5	.	.	TRBJ1-5
CASSQGVLGPGGIQPQHF	TGTGCCAGCAGCCAAGGGGTACTGGGGCCAGGGGGCATTCAGCCCCAGCATTTT	TRBV4-2	.	TRBD1	TRBJ1-5
CSAPGRSSYNEQFF	TGCAGTGCCCCCGGCAGGAGCTCCTACAATGAGCAGTTCTTC	TRBV20-1	.	.	TRBJ2-1
CATSRVSGTRGTEAFF	TGTGCCACCAGCAGAGTATCCGGGACAAGAGGGACTGAAGCTTTCTTT	TRBV15	.	.	TRBJ1-1
CISVSEPQVSGNTIYF	.	TRBV7-5	.	.	TRBJ1-3
CASSWDMNTEAFF	TGTGCCAGCTCGTGGGACATGAACACTGAAGCTTTCTTT	TRBV12-3/TRBV12-4	.	.	TRBJ1-1
CATSDPGQNPNNEQFF	TGTGCCACCAGTGACCCCGGACAGAACCCGAACAATGAGCAGTTCTTC	TRBV24-1	.	.	TRBJ2-1
CASSYTLGTNYGYTF	TGTGCCAGCAGTTACACCCTCGGGACGAACTATGGCTACACCTTC	TRBV6-5	.	.	TRBJ1-2
CASGQGGRLAGPYEQYF	TGTGCTAGTGGTCAAGGGGGAAGGCTAGCGGGTCCCTACGAGCAGTACTTC	TRBV12-5	.	TRBD2	TRBJ2-7
CASSISGQGNSPLHF	TGTGCCAGCAGTATTTCCGGACAGGGGAATTCACCCCTCCACTTT	TRBV6-6	.	TRBD1	TRBJ1-6
CASRETQTGELFF	TGTGCCAGCAGGGAGACACAAACCGGGGAGCTGTTTTTT	TRBV2	.	.	TRBJ2-2